The sequence of this T cell receptor (beta chain) was determined in a study of cytomegalovirus exposure and HLA in healthy donors. PCR primers comprised 60 Vbeta and 13 Jbeta primers. TCRdb's table, derived via immunoSEQ multiplex PCR, lists solely in-frame clones and lacks some. Here the sample spans tens of thousands of clones, 80% being singletons. The CDR3 runs to 19 residues. V lost 5 bases and J lost 5; bases outside the gene matches: 23. The germline V gene has CDR1 SEHNR and CDR2 FQNEAQ (reference sequence). This clone was detected a few times. The TCR sequence derives from a male donor in good health and CMV-seronegative. The sequenced sample consisted of PBMCs. This chain uses TRBV7-9 with TRBJ1-1; 7 bases map to TRBD1. Here the CDR3 DNA reads TGTGCCAGCAGCAGGGGCAAAGTTAGGGGGCTTTCGGATTGGACTGAAGCTTTCTTT. Translating gives CASSRGKVRGLSDWTEAFF.